Below are 27 T cell receptor beta chains sequenced from a single sample in a study of CD8+ T cells in alopecia areata. Treatment here: oral pan-JAK inhibitor, 5-10 mg twice daily. As the sequencing template, cDNA was produced by extracting RNA and reverse transcribing it. Profiling relied on immunoSEQ multiplex PCR, and the TCRdb table lists in-frame clones only, not all of them. This sample carries fewer than 250,000 clones, about 65% of them seen once, and the ten largest clones take roughly 1.3%. This specimen consisted of CD4+ T cells sorted from blood, obtained at approximately week 49, from a patient treated with tofacitinib. All receptors derive from a human donor with alopecia areata.

This clone was detected a few times. The V gene is TRBV7-2, the J gene TRBJ2-1; 14 positions agree with TRBD2. Germline-derived CDR1 and CDR2 are SGHTA and FQGNSA. V was pared by 5 bases and J by 8 bases, with 8 bases of the junction left unmatched. This CDR3 contains 16 residues. Here the CDR3 reads CASSPPGLAGAYEQFF. DNA of the CDR3: TGTGCCAGCAGCCCACCGGGACTAGCGGGGGCTTATGAGCAGTTCTTC.

This clone was detected a few times. Other DNA sequences within the sample encode an identical CDR3. The rearrangement uses TRBV25-1 and TRBJ2-3, with D perhaps matching TRBD2 (6 bases). CDR1 and CDR2 (germline): MGHDK, SYGVNS. V lost 8 bases, J lost 3 bases, and 9 bases lay in between. The CDR3 is 12 amino acids. CDR3 in amino acids: CASGGGTDTQYF. CDR3 DNA sequence: TGTGCCAGCGGTGGGGGGACAGATACGCAGTATTTT.

J is TRBJ2-7 and V is TRBV2, with D unresolved. The CDR3 loop spans 17 amino acids. The germline V gene encodes CDR1 SNHLY and CDR2 FYNNEI. Trimming shortened V by 3 bases and J by 7 bases, and 25 bases separated the two germline ends. CDR3 protein: CASSEFPRQADKTEQYF. DNA for the CDR3: TGTGCCAGCAGTGAGTTCCCCCGGCAGGCGGATAAAACGGAGCAGTACTTC.

This clone was detected only a few times. The V call is TRBV23-1, the J call TRBJ2-5, with D hard to call. TRBV23-1 is classed as an ORF, of uncertain function. V gave up 5 bases and J gave up 3 bases, with 10 bases separating them. The CDR3 is 13 residues long. Written as DNA, the CDR3 is TGCGCCAGCAGTGGCGGCCTGGAAGAGACCCAGTACTTC. It specifies CASSGGLEETQYF.

This sequence joins TRBV29-1 and TRBJ1-2; 7 nucleotides agree with TRBD1. Germline-derived CDR1 and CDR2 are SQVTM and ANQGSEA. V shed 7 bases and J 8 bases; nucleotides not matched to a gene: 10. The CDR3 sequence is 12 residues long. CDR3 sequence: CSELTGSGGYTF. CDR3 bases: TGCAGCGAATTGACAGGGTCTGGAGGCTACACCTTC.

The chain uses TRBV5-1 and TRBJ1-2; perhaps TRBD1 as D (5 bases). Trimming shortened V by 0 bases and J by 14 bases, and 23 bases separated the two germline ends. The CDR3 extends over 15 amino acids. Germline CDR1 is SGHRS and CDR2 is YFSETQ. The CDR3: CASSLVTKDTLRKTF. For the CDR3, the DNA is TGCGCCAGCAGCTTGGTGACCAAGGACACCCTTCGAAAAACCTTC.

This chain connects TRBV29-1 to TRBJ2-7, with TRBD1 as a possible D gene (5 bases). Per germline, CDR1 SQVTM and CDR2 ANQGSEA. V was pared by 4 bases and J by 2 bases, with 12 bases between. CDR3 length: 13 amino acids. CDR3 region: CSVVVRDPYEQYF. As DNA, the CDR3 is TGCAGCGTTGTGGTCAGGGATCCCTACGAGCAGTACTTC.

The gene calls are TRBV27 and TRBJ2-7; D is perhaps TRBD2 (5 bases). CDR1 MNHEY and CDR2 SMNVEV come from the germline V gene (reference sequence). The V and J ends lost 7 bases and 4 bases respectively, with 17 bases between them. The CDR3 covers 14 residues. DNA for the CDR3: TGTGCCAGCATGACGCGGTTCAGCGGTTACGAGCAGTACTTC. Protein product: CASMTRFSGYEQYF.

The chain joins TRBV4-3 to TRBJ1-5; D gene uncertain. The CDR3 loop spans 14 amino acids. The germline CDR1 and CDR2 sequences are LGHNA and YSLEER. Trimming removed 4 bases from V and 7 bases from J, with 14 bases in between. The CDR3, as DNA: TGCGCCAGCAGCCGATCGGTTGAAAGGCAGCCCCAGCATTTT. Amino acid sequence: CASSRSVERQPQHF.

The gene calls are TRBV6-6 and TRBJ1-2, with 8 positions matching TRBD1. The CDR3 loop spans 14 amino acids. Losses at the gene ends were 6 bases for V and 2 bases for J; bases not matched to a gene: 5. Germline V gives CDR1 MNHNY, CDR2 SVGAGI (reference sequence). The CDR3 loop reads CASSNRDRNYGYTF. The DNA for the CDR3 is TGTGCCAGCAGCAATAGGGACAGGAACTATGGCTACACCTTC.

In nucleotides, the CDR3 is TGTGCCAGCAGTAACAGGGGGCAAGGTTTCTTT. Its protein product is CASSNRGQGFF. The V gene is TRBV2, the J gene TRBJ1-1; 9 bases match TRBD1. The CDR3 sequence is 11 residues long. CDR1 and CDR2 from the germline V gene are SNHLY and FYNNEI. V dropped 5 bases and J dropped 13; count of bases not matched to a gene: 5.

J is TRBJ1-1 and V is TRBV2, with D tentatively TRBD1 (5 bases). Germline CDR1 is SNHLY and CDR2 is FYNNEI. The V end was cut by 7 bases, the J end by 4 bases, with 13 bases between. The CDR3 has 13 amino acids. The CDR3 DNA reads TGTGCCAGCAAGTTTGGGCAGGGCACTGAAGCTTTCTTT. Translated, it gives CASKFGQGTEAFF.

V is TRBV30 and J is TRBJ2-1, with TRBD1 matching 7 bases. The V gene's germline CDR1 is GTSNPN and CDR2 SVGIG (reference sequence). V gave up 4 bases and J gave up 12 bases; unmatched junction bases: 9. This CDR3 is 12 amino acids long. The CDR3 reads CAWTRDSQGQFF. CDR3 bases: TGTGCCTGGACTCGGGACAGCCAAGGGCAGTTCTTC.

The chain uses TRBV9 and TRBJ2-1, with TRBD2 identical over 11 bases. Germline V gives CDR1 SGDLS, CDR2 YYNGEE. CDR3 length equals 15 residues. V lost 4 bases and J lost 3; bases outside the gene matches: 3. CDR3 bases: TGTGCCAGCAGCACAACTAGCGGGGGCTACAATGAGCAGTTCTTC. This codes for CASSTTSGGYNEQFF. Using reference TRBV9 and TRBJ2-1 for the parts outside the CDR3, the full variable domain is DSGVTQTPKHLITATGQRVTLRCSPRSGDLSVYWYQQSLDQGLQFLIQYYNGEERAKGNILERFSAQQFPDLHSELNLSSLELGDSALYFCASSTTSGGYNEQFFGPGTRLTVL.

This clone was counted a single time. The V and J genes are TRBV7-8 and TRBJ2-5, with a weak D call TRBD1 (6 bases). The length of the CDR3 is 13 residues. Deletions cut 5 bases from V and 4 bases from J, with 11 bases between. CDR1 and CDR2 from the germline V gene are SGHVS and FQNEAQ. The CDR3, as DNA: TGTGCCAGCAGCCACAGGGTCCCAGAGACCCAGTACTTC. Translation gives CASSHRVPETQYF.

The chain employs TRBV11-2 and TRBJ2-7; D is perhaps TRBD1 (6 bases). Germline CDR1 is SGHAT and CDR2 is FQNNGV. Trimming took off 8 bases at V and 1 base at J, with 6 bases between the two ends. The CDR3 is made up of 11 amino acids. The CDR3, as DNA: TGTGCCAGCGGACAGTCCTACGAGCAGTACTTC. This translates into CASGQSYEQYF.

V and J are TRBV29-1 and TRBJ1-1; D not resolved. Trimming took 1 base from V and 0 from J, leaving 6 bases between them. This CDR3 comprises 13 residues. Germline loops: CDR1 SQVTM, CDR2 ANQGSEA. CDR3 protein: CSVEAQMNTEAFF. As DNA, the CDR3 is TGCAGCGTTGAAGCGCAGATGAACACTGAAGCTTTCTTT.

The V and J genes are TRBV29-1 and TRBJ1-1; 7 bases are a match to TRBD1. Trimming took 3 bases from V and 2 from J; bases not matched to a gene: 3. There are 13 residues in the CDR3. The germline V gene encodes CDR1 SQVTM and CDR2 ANQGSEA. The CDR3 nucleotides read TGCAGCGTTGACCGACAGGGAAACACTGAAGCTTTCTTT. It codes for CSVDRQGNTEAFF.

This clone was seen more than once but under ten times. V and J are TRBV30 and TRBJ1-2, with D hard to call. The CDR3 spans 13 residues. Germline V CDR1 and CDR2: GTSNPN, SVGIG (reference sequence). Trimming took 0 bases from V and 4 from J, leaving 9 bases between them. The CDR3 DNA sequence: TGTGCCTGGAGTGTAAGCAGGATCTATGGCTACACCTTC. Its translation: CAWSVSRIYGYTF.

The chain joins TRBV5-1 to TRBJ2-2; D remains unclear. Trimming removed 3 bases from V and 4 bases from J, with 13 bases in between. Looked up from germline, CDR1 is SGHRS and CDR2 is YFSETQ. The CDR3 is 15 amino acids. The CDR3 loop is CASSSLQTSTGELFF. The CDR3 DNA is TGCGCCAGCAGCTCTCTCCAAACATCCACCGGGGAGCTGTTTTTT.

The J gene is TRBJ2-1, the V gene TRBV30, with 9 bases that match TRBD2. Germline CDR1 GTSNPN, CDR2 SVGIG (reference sequence). Trimming at V came to 3 bases and at J to 2 bases, leaving 5 bases not matched to a gene. The CDR3 runs 15 residues. CDR3 sequence (DNA): TGTGCCTGGAGCTTCAGCGGGGGGACCTACAATGAGCAGTTCTTC. Amino acid sequence: CAWSFSGGTYNEQFF.

This clone showed up just once. The chain couples TRBV4-3 to TRBJ2-6; maybe TRBD1 (5 bases). V was cut by 0 bases and J by 2 bases, with 8 bases left in between. This CDR3 has 16 amino acids. Germline CDR1 and CDR2: LGHNA and YSLEER. The CDR3: CASSQDWGTGANVLTF. The CDR3 DNA reads TGCGCCAGCAGCCAAGACTGGGGCACTGGGGCCAACGTCCTGACTTTC.

V gene TRBV30 combines with J gene TRBJ1-6; a possible D gene is TRBD1 (6 bases). The CDR3 has 15 residues. The V gene lost 0 bases and the J gene lost 11 bases, with 17 bases spanning the gap. Germline V gene lookup returns CDR1 GTSNPN and CDR2 SVGIG (reference sequence). CDR3 DNA: TGTGCCTGGAGTGTACAGGGCAGGATGACTGCACCCCTCCACTTT. This encodes CAWSVQGRMTAPLHF.

The genes are TRBV29-1 and TRBJ2-4; no clear D gene. The CDR3 loop spans 14 amino acids. V was trimmed by 0 bases and J by 5 bases, leaving 11 bases between them. Germline V gives CDR1 SQVTM, CDR2 ANQGSEA. CDR3 nucleotides: TGCAGCGTTGAAGATCAGACCACCGAAAACATTCAGTACTTC. It specifies CSVEDQTTENIQYF.

The table lists this clone with a count of one. The rearrangement joins TRBV15 to TRBJ2-7, with D hard to call. CDR1 and CDR2 (germline): LNHNV, YYDKDF (reference sequence). The V gene lost 0 bases and the J gene lost 1 base, with 4 bases spanning the gap. The CDR3 is made up of 13 amino acids. The CDR3 loop is CATSRDGSYEQYF. The CDR3 coding sequence is TGTGCCACCAGCAGAGATGGGTCCTACGAGCAGTACTTC.

J is TRBJ1-2 and V is TRBV12-5, with D hard to call. The CDR3 runs to 12 residues. Germline CDR1 reads LGHNT; CDR2 reads FRNRAP. V was pared by 3 bases and J by 6 bases, with 8 bases between. The CDR3 sequence: CASGFTSDGYTF. CDR3 sequence (DNA): TGTGCTAGTGGTTTTACCTCCGATGGCTACACCTTC.

The J gene is TRBJ1-1, the V gene TRBV29-1, with D possibly TRBD1 on 5 matching bases. In germline, CDR1 is SQVTM, CDR2 ANQGSEA. CDR3 length: 12 amino acids. The germline V and J ends were trimmed by 6 bases and 1 base, with 9 bases remaining between them. For the CDR3, the DNA is TGCAGCGTCATGGGGGGGAACACTGAAGCTTTCTTT. Its protein product is CSVMGGNTEAFF.